Shown below are 20 T cell receptor beta chains from a single sample sequenced in a study of T cells in localized non-small cell lung cancer. The table came from immunoSEQ multiplex PCR; TCRdb's copy has only in-frame clones and leaves some out. In the table there are 2,000 to 3,000 clones, 35% to 55% of which are singletons. This material consisted of lung tumor tissue, taken before any cancer treatment. The receptor set was obtained from a woman between 35 and 70 years old with stage II squamous cell lung carcinoma.

In this sample, this clone is large. V gene TRBV9 combines with J gene TRBJ1-4, with a possible D match to TRBD1 (5 bases). This CDR3 spans 13 amino acids. Per germline, CDR1 SGDLS and CDR2 YYNGEE. Trimming took off 5 bases at V and 6 bases at J, with 11 bases between the two ends. The CDR3 sequence: CASRSDRDEKLFF. Written as DNA, the CDR3 is TGTGCCAGCAGATCAGACAGAGATGAAAAACTGTTTTTT.

The genes are TRBV6-7 and TRBJ2-5; D possibly corresponds to TRBD2 (6 bases). TRBV6-7 is an ORF, and what it does is uncertain. Trimming shortened V by 0 bases and J by 5 bases, and 13 bases separated the two germline ends. The CDR3 has 15 amino acids. The CDR3 coding sequence is TGTGCCAGCAGTTACTCGATATCGGGAGCGGAGACCCAGTACTTC. This codes for CASSYSISGAETQYF.

J is TRBJ1-4 and V is TRBV28, with no clear D. Trimming shortened V by 6 bases and J by 0 bases, and 8 bases separated the two germline ends. Germline V gene data show CDR1 as MDHEN and CDR2 as SYDVKM. The CDR3 runs 14 residues. The CDR3: CASSLLATNEKLFF. The CDR3, as DNA: TGTGCCAGCAGCCTCCTCGCAACTAATGAAAAACTGTTTTTT.

The chain carries TRBV5-1 and TRBJ1-6; TRBD1 matches at 7 bases. Germline V lookup: CDR1 SGHRS, CDR2 YFSETQ. This CDR3 has 14 amino acids. V was pared by 5 bases and J by 7 bases, with 6 bases of the junction left unmatched. The CDR3 DNA reads TGCGCCAGCAGGGCGACAGGGAACAATTCACCCCTCCACTTT. This sequence encodes CASRATGNNSPLHF.

J is TRBJ2-5 and V is TRBV28, with 7 bases matching TRBD1. Germline assignment: CDR1 MDHEN and CDR2 SYDVKM. J was trimmed by 2 bases and V by 7 bases; bases with no gene match: 10. The CDR3 covers 15 residues. The CDR3 spells CASNTGALLQETQYF. CDR3 sequence (DNA): TGTGCCAGCAACACAGGGGCACTGCTTCAAGAGACCCAGTACTTC.

This clone was seen a handful of times. The J gene is TRBJ1-5, the V gene TRBV6-8, with a tentative D call TRBD1 (6 bases). CDR3 length: 16 residues. Germline V CDR1 and CDR2: MNHGY, SAAAGT. V gave up 0 bases and J gave up 4 bases, with 13 bases separating them. For the CDR3, the DNA is TGTGCCAGCAGTTACTCGGGCAGGGGTGAAAATCAGCCCCAGCATTTT. Residues: CASSYSGRGENQPQHF.

The chain is built from TRBV29-1 and TRBJ2-2; 13 bases fit TRBD2. Looked up from germline, CDR1 is SQVTM and CDR2 is ANQGSEA. The CDR3 sequence is 19 residues long. Trimming took 4 bases from V and 1 from J; bases not matched to a gene: 12. Here the CDR3 DNA reads TGCAGCGTTGCCAGCCCGGGACTAGCGGGGCACATGAACACCGGGGAGCTGTTTTTT. Amino acids: CSVASPGLAGHMNTGELFF.

This clone has just a few counts. The rearrangement joins TRBV6-8 to TRBJ2-2; TRBD1 matches at 8 bases. V trimming: 8 bases; J trimming: 6 bases; junction bases outside the gene matches: 2. From germline, CDR1 is MNHGY and CDR2 SAAAGT. The CDR3 length is 12 residues. This chain's CDR3 is CASGQGPGELFF. DNA for the CDR3: TGTGCCAGCGGACAGGGTCCCGGGGAGCTGTTTTTT.

The chain couples TRBV9 to TRBJ1-2; D is unresolved. The CDR3 loop spans 17 amino acids. Germline-derived CDR1 and CDR2 are SGDLS and YYNGEE. Trimming took 3 bases from V and 0 from J, leaving 18 bases between them. The CDR3 nucleotides are TGTGCCAGCAGCGGTGACCCAGACGAGGTGTCTAACTATGGCTACACCTTC. Translating gives CASSGDPDEVSNYGYTF.

This chain uses TRBV29-1 with TRBJ1-1; no definite D call. In germline, CDR1 is SQVTM, CDR2 ANQGSEA. The CDR3 sequence is 14 residues long. V was clipped by 1 base and J by 1 base, with 10 bases between them. CDR3 region: CSVEVAGRNTEAFF. In nucleotides, the CDR3 is TGCAGCGTTGAAGTTGCCGGGAGGAACACTGAAGCTTTCTTT.

The chain links TRBV11-3 to TRBJ1-1; D possibly corresponds to TRBD1 (6 bases). Germline CDR1 reads SGHNT; CDR2 reads YENEEA. This CDR3 is built from 15 residues. V was clipped by 4 bases and J by 4 bases, with 16 bases between them. The CDR3 DNA reads TGTGCCAGCAGCTCCGATTGGACAGTATTCACTGAAGCTTTCTTT. Its translation: CASSSDWTVFTEAFF. The full variable domain, completed using reference TRBV11-3 and TRBJ1-1, is EAGVVQSPRYKIIEKKQPVAFWCNPISGHNTLYWYLQNLGQGPELLIRYENEEAVDDSQLPKDRFSAERLKGVDSTLKIQPAELGDSAVYLCASSSDWTVFTEAFFGQGTRLTVV.

The rearrangement joins TRBV28 to TRBJ1-2, with D possibly TRBD1 on 5 matching bases. The germline V gene encodes CDR1 MDHEN and CDR2 SYDVKM. The CDR3 runs to 15 residues. The ends were cut back, 4 bases at V and 5 bases at J, with 17 bases in the middle. CDR3 in amino acids: CASSWQGLLRYGYTF. The CDR3, as DNA: TGTGCCAGCAGTTGGCAGGGCCTCCTCCGGTATGGCTACACCTTC.

The rearrangement uses TRBV28 and TRBJ1-4, with no clear D. Germline CDR1 reads MDHEN; CDR2 reads SYDVKM. The V end lost 4 bases, the J end lost 0 bases, and 9 bases lay between the germline ends. This CDR3 is 15 amino acids long. The CDR3 spells CASSSYRTTNEKLFF. The DNA of the CDR3 is TGTGCCAGCAGTTCCTACAGAACAACTAATGAAAAACTGTTTTTT.

This clone was seen only a few times. This sequence joins TRBV11-1 and TRBJ1-1; D possibly corresponds to TRBD1 (6 bases). Germline V gene data show CDR1 as SGHAT and CDR2 as FQDESV (reference sequence). This CDR3 is 17 amino acids long. Trimming removed 0 bases at V and 0 bases at J, with 14 bases between. CDR3 in amino acids: CASSLARRTDLNTEAFF. The CDR3 DNA reads as TGTGCCAGCAGCTTAGCCCGCCGGACAGACCTGAACACTGAAGCTTTCTTT.

The CDR3 is CASSQVGRGNTEAFF. As DNA, the CDR3 is TGTGCCAGCAGCCAAGTCGGCAGGGGGAACACTGAAGCTTTCTTT. This chain connects TRBV14 to TRBJ1-1; D may be TRBD1 (6 bases). CDR1 is SGHDN and CDR2 is FVKESK in the germline V gene. CDR3 length equals 15 residues. Trimming took 1 base from V and 1 from J, leaving 10 bases between them.

The chain carries TRBV19 and TRBJ2-7; a possible D gene is TRBD2 (6 bases). Germline V CDR1 and CDR2: LNHDA, SQIVND (reference sequence). V was shortened by 7 bases and J by 0 bases, with 16 bases between the two germline ends. CDR3 size: 15 residues. The CDR3 DNA follows: TGTGCCAGTAACCTCGGGACTTACAGCTCCTACGAGCAGTACGTC. The encoded protein is CASNLGTYSSYEQYV.

This clone qualifies as medium-sized (0.01 to 0.1%). This chain joins TRBV11-3 and TRBJ2-7; the match to TRBD2 covers 7 bases. The CDR3 contains 15 residues. Germline CDR1 reads SGHNT; CDR2 reads YENEEA. J was trimmed by 7 bases and V by 5 bases; bases with no gene match: 14. The DNA of the CDR3 is TGTGCCAGCAGCCGGGTGTGGGCGGGAGTCGGGGAGCAGTACTTC. Translation gives CASSRVWAGVGEQYF.

The chain carries TRBV14 and TRBJ2-1; D is uncertain. Germline-derived CDR1 and CDR2 are SGHDN and FVKESK. V shed 1 base and J shed 4 bases, with 8 bases lying between them. The CDR3 contains 14 residues. DNA for the CDR3: TGTGCCAGCAGCCAAGTAAACCGGTACAATGAGCAGTTCTTC. This translates into CASSQVNRYNEQFF.

CDR3 DNA: TGTGCCAGTAGTAGATTGGAAAGGGGCACCGGGGAGCTGTTTTTT. Protein product: CASSRLERGTGELFF. V is TRBV19 and J is TRBJ2-2; a possible D gene is TRBD1 (5 bases). Germline V gene lookup returns CDR1 LNHDA and CDR2 SQIVND (reference sequence). The V end was cut by 4 bases, the J end by 4 bases, with 13 bases between. CDR3 length: 15 amino acids.

This clone was seen more than once but under ten times. V is TRBV6-8 and J is TRBJ2-1; maybe TRBD1 (6 bases). Trimming took off 6 bases at V and 4 bases at J, with 13 bases between the two ends. The CDR3 sequence is 14 residues long. Germline V gene lookup returns CDR1 MNHGY and CDR2 SAAAGT. The DNA of the CDR3 is TGTGCCAGCAGCCGAAACGGACAGTACAATGAGCAGTTCTTC. Protein sequence: CASSRNGQYNEQFF.